These 19 T cell receptor beta chains were sequenced from one sample in a study of OX40 agonist ivuxolimab in advanced cancers. Repertoires were generated with immunoSEQ multiplex PCR, while TCRdb's copy carries only in-frame clones and drops some. The sample lists about 61,000 clones, 75% to 90% occurring once. The input for sequencing was CD4+ or CD8+ T cells sorted from blood, taken in a trial of the OX40 agonist ivuxolimab. Receptor source: an adult with an advanced solid tumor such as melanoma, head and neck, liver or kidney cancer.

The chain couples TRBV7-3 to TRBJ2-3; 12 positions agree with TRBD2. Germline-derived CDR1 and CDR2 are SGHTA and FQGTGA. The V gene end was trimmed by 4 bases and the J gene end by 4 bases; junction bases not matched to a gene: 6. This CDR3 contains 16 residues. The CDR3 DNA sequence: TGTGCCAGCAGCTCAAGGACTAGCGGGGTGTCAGATACGCAGTATTTT. Translated: CASSSRTSGVSDTQYF.

The chain has TRBV5-4 and TRBJ2-7, with 9 positions matching TRBD2. Trimming at V came to 0 bases and at J to 8 bases, leaving 9 bases not matched to a gene. The length of the CDR3 is 15 residues. Looked up from germline, CDR1 is SGHNT and CDR2 is YYREEE (reference sequence). CDR3: CASSLAGGGAWKQYF. The CDR3 DNA is TGTGCCAGCAGCTTGGCGGGCGGGGGGGCTTGGAAGCAGTACTTC.

The chain has TRBV5-5 and TRBJ2-7; D uncertain. V was trimmed by 0 bases and J by 4 bases, leaving 5 bases between them. Germline V gene lookup returns CDR1 SGHKS and CDR2 YYEKEE (reference sequence). The CDR3 extends over 12 amino acids. The CDR3 DNA reads TGTGCCAGCAGCTTGGAGTGGTACGAGCAGTACTTC. Protein: CASSLEWYEQYF.

This clone occurred once. The rearrangement uses TRBV19 and TRBJ2-6; no reliable D call. V lost 6 bases and J 0 bases, leaving 12 bases between the germline ends. The CDR3 runs 16 residues. Germline CDR1 and CDR2: LNHDA and SQIVND (reference sequence). Here the CDR3 DNA reads TGTGCCAGTAGCCAGGATGTCCTCTCTGGGGCCAACGTCCTGACTTTC. Residues: CASSQDVLSGANVLTF.

Only a few counts were recorded for this clone. J is TRBJ2-3 and V is TRBV10-3; TRBD2 aligns across 12 bases. The V segment lost 4 bases and the J segment 3 bases; nucleotides outside the gene matches: 11. Germline values: CDR1 ENHRY, CDR2 SYGVKD. This CDR3 region has 18 residues. CDR3 protein: CAISGPRLAGEGTDTQYF. CDR3 in DNA: TGTGCCATCAGTGGGCCCAGACTAGCGGGGGAGGGAACAGATACGCAGTATTTT.

The V call is TRBV9, the J call TRBJ1-1; no firm D call. Per the germline V gene, CDR1 is SGDLS and CDR2 is YYNGEE. This CDR3 region has 13 residues. Trimming removed 0 bases from V and 5 bases from J, with 8 bases in between. In DNA form, the CDR3 reads TGTGCCAGCAGCGTAGTTTACGGTACTGAAGCTTTCTTT. The encoded protein is CASSVVYGTEAFF.

The V gene is TRBV7-8, the J gene TRBJ1-6; possible D gene TRBD1, 6 bases. The V gene lost 6 bases and the J gene lost 16 bases, with 22 bases spanning the gap. Germline assignment: CDR1 SGHVS and CDR2 FQNEAQ. The CDR3 sequence is 14 residues long. In DNA, the CDR3 is TGTGCCAGCAGTTTCATTGACGTCGGACAGACTCTCCACTTT. Translation: CASSFIDVGQTLHF.

This clone has a handful of counts. This sequence joins TRBV18 and TRBJ1-6; D call uncertain. CDR3 length: 14 residues. Trimming left V 5 bases short and J 1 base short, with 6 bases between. Germline V gene sequence: CDR1 KGHSH, CDR2 LQKENI. The chain's CDR3 is CASSAGSYNSPLHF. DNA of the CDR3: TGTGCCAGCTCAGCTGGATCCTATAATTCACCCCTCCACTTT.

This clone was observed a few times. V gene TRBV30 combines with J gene TRBJ1-5; D is ambiguous. Germline CDR1 and CDR2: GTSNPN and SVGIG (reference sequence). There are 13 residues in the CDR3. V lost 2 bases and J lost 5, with 10 bases in between. CDR3 sequence (DNA): TGTGCCTGGAGTAAAGGTTGGGATCAGCCCCAGCATTTT. This codes for CAWSKGWDQPQHF.

Details on this clone: The junction shows a germline mismatch at one end, possibly a read error. V gene TRBV7-7 combines with J gene TRBJ2-5, with D possibly being TRBD2 (7 bases). The CDR3 runs to 14 residues. Per the germline V gene, CDR1 is SSHAT and CDR2 is FNYEAQ (reference sequence). The CDR3 DNA is TGTGCTAGCAGCTTAGCAGGGGAGGGCGAGACCCAGTACTTC. Translating gives CASSLAGEGETQYF.

The count of this clone is one. The germline gene is not matched at one end of the junction; a read error may be the cause. The rearrangement joins TRBV30 to TRBJ2-3, with a weak D call TRBD2 (7 bases). The CDR3 spans 14 residues. CDR1 GTSNPN and CDR2 SVGIG come from the germline V gene (reference sequence). The CDR3 nucleotides are TGTGCCTGGAGTTGGGGGGGCAACACAGGTACGCAGTATTTT. It yields the protein CAWSWGGNTGTQYF.

The V gene is TRBV5-1, the J gene TRBJ1-3; 7 bases align to TRBD1. From germline, CDR1 is SGHRS and CDR2 YFSETQ. V lost 5 bases to trimming and J lost 4 bases; unmatched junction nucleotides: 6. This CDR3 has 14 amino acids. The CDR3 region is CASSPTGQGNTIYF. In DNA, the CDR3 is TGCGCCAGCAGTCCGACAGGGCAAGGAAACACCATATATTTT.

This chain joins TRBV9 and TRBJ1-4; 9 bases map to TRBD1. Unmatched junction bases numbered 10, after V lost 2 bases and J lost 2 bases. The length of the CDR3 is 18 residues. Germline V gene data show CDR1 as SGDLS and CDR2 as YYNGEE. CDR3 in DNA: TGTGCCAGCAGCGTGGATCCTGACAGGGGGTTGACTAATGAAAAACTGTTTTTT. Amino acid sequence: CASSVDPDRGLTNEKLFF.

The CDR3 DNA follows: TGTGCCAGCAGCATCGGGACAGGACTCGGAGGGCAGTACTTC. Amino acid sequence: CASSIGTGLGGQYF. The chain has TRBV2 and TRBJ2-7; TRBD1 matches at 8 bases. CDR1 SNHLY and CDR2 FYNNEI come from the germline V gene. V lost 6 bases to trimming and J lost 9 bases; unmatched junction nucleotides: 13. The CDR3 has 14 amino acids.

The V call is TRBV4-1, the J call TRBJ1-6, with D tentatively TRBD1 (6 bases). V lost 1 base and J lost 6, with 13 bases in between. The V gene's germline CDR1 is MGHRA and CDR2 YSYEKL. The CDR3 runs 16 residues. As DNA, the CDR3 is TGCGCCAGCAGCCAAGTACCGACAGGAGGTAATTCACCCCTCCACTTT. This sequence encodes CASSQVPTGGNSPLHF.

This chain joins TRBV30 and TRBJ1-4; perhaps TRBD1 as D (5 bases). V dropped 4 bases and J dropped 4 bases, with 10 bases sitting between them. Germline lookup yields CDR1 GTSNPN and CDR2 SVGIG (reference sequence). The CDR3 length is 13 residues. CDR3 amino acids: CAWNRNDNEKLFF. CDR3 nucleotide sequence: TGTGCCTGGAACAGGAACGATAATGAAAAACTGTTTTTT.

V and J are TRBV18 and TRBJ1-1; TRBD1 might be the D (6 bases). CDR3 length: 17 amino acids. Germline V gene data show CDR1 as KGHSH and CDR2 as LQKENI. The V end lost 1 base, the J end lost 4 bases, and 19 bases lay between the germline ends. The CDR3 bases are TGTGCCAGCTCACCACTTCTAGGCGGGGGGCTTGGCACTGAAGCTTTCTTT. This codes for CASSPLLGGGLGTEAFF.

The chain couples TRBV5-1 to TRBJ1-1, with a possible D match to TRBD1 (6 bases). The germline V gene encodes CDR1 SGHRS and CDR2 YFSETQ. The CDR3 contains 16 residues. Trimming shortened V by 4 bases and J by 0 bases, and 16 bases separated the two germline ends. CDR3 DNA: TGCGCCAGCAGCCCGGGATACAGGGAATTGAACACTGAAGCTTTCTTT. Translating gives CASSPGYRELNTEAFF.

V usage is TRBV7-9 and J usage is TRBJ1-6; 8 nucleotides align to TRBD1. The V segment lost 2 bases and the J segment 13 bases; nucleotides outside the gene matches: 16. Germline lookup yields CDR1 SEHNR and CDR2 FQNEAQ (reference sequence). This CDR3 comprises 17 residues. The DNA for the CDR3 is TGTGCCAGCAGCTTAACGTTGAGCAGGACAGGGTCGGTTCCCCTCCACTTT. This encodes CASSLTLSRTGSVPLHF.